The 2 T cell receptor beta chains below come from one sample, sequenced in a study of cytomegalovirus exposure and HLA in healthy donors. The primer mix had 60 Vbeta and 13 Jbeta primers. Only in-frame clones appear in the TCRdb table, and some are missing; sequencing was by immunoSEQ multiplex PCR. The data contain 200,000 or so clones, roughly four fifths of them singletons. The sequenced sample was PBMCs. The receptors stem from a woman in her forties or fifties in good health and CMV-seropositive.

This chain connects TRBV7-2 to TRBJ2-7, with D possibly matching TRBD1 (6 bases). V was pared by 1 base and J by 7 bases, with 11 bases between. CDR1 is SGHTA, CDR2 FQGNSA, per germline. This CDR3 has 13 residues. CDR3 sequence (DNA): TGTGCCAGCAGCTTAGACACAACAGGGGAGCAGTACTTC. Protein: CASSLDTTGEQYF. The full variable domain, completed using reference TRBV7-2 and TRBJ2-7, is GAGVSQSPSNKVTEKGKDVELRCDPISGHTALYWYRQSLGQGLEFLIYFQGNSAPDKSGLPSDRFSAERTGGSVSTLTIQRTQQEDSAVYLCASSLDTTGEQYFGPGTRLTVT.

This clone was seen more than once but under ten times. The genes are TRBV2 and TRBJ2-7; 9 bases agree with TRBD1. Trimming removed 4 bases from V and 5 bases from J; junction bases left unmatched: 3. The CDR3 sequence is 13 residues long. Looked up from germline, CDR1 is SNHLY and CDR2 is FYNNEI. The CDR3 DNA sequence: TGTGCCAGCAGTGTGGGACAGGGAAACGAGCAGTACTTC. Protein sequence: CASSVGQGNEQYF. Full variable domain (outside the CDR3, taken from reference TRBV2 and TRBJ2-7): EPEVTQTPSHQVTQMGQEVILRCVPISNHLYFYWYRQILGQKVEFLVSFYNNEISEKSEIFDDQFSVERPDGSNFTLKIRSTKLEDSAMYFCASSVGQGNEQYFGPGTRLTVT.